The T cell receptor (beta chain) described here comes from a study of cytomegalovirus exposure and HLA in healthy donors. V lost 2 bases, J lost 0 bases, and 15 bases lay in between. Germline CDR1 reads SGHRS; CDR2 reads YFSETQ. The CDR3 runs 16 residues. Amplification used 60 Vbeta primers and 13 Jbeta primers. Sequenced by immunoSEQ multiplex PCR; TCRdb stores in-frame clones only, minus some. Of about 130,000 clones listed, 74% were seen once; the top ten hold less than 7%. A word on this clone: Its antigen is not identified.

Study outcomes and limitations: An analysis was carried out later, and it reportedly showed fewer N-insertions in an Asian-associated ancestry cluster than the approximately 680-donor mean.

This sequence was found in a woman in her fifties or sixties in good health and CMV-seropositive. This rearrangement joins TRBV5-1 to TRBJ2-7; possible D gene TRBD1, 6 bases. Sequencing used PBMCs. CDR3 protein: CASSFRGQISSYEQYF. Written as DNA, the CDR3 is TGCGCCAGCAGCTTCCGGGGACAAATCAGCTCCTACGAGCAGTACTTC.